Listed below are T cell receptor beta chains from one sample, sequenced in a study of OX40 agonist ivuxolimab in advanced cancers. Profiling relied on immunoSEQ multiplex PCR, and the TCRdb table lists in-frame clones only, not all of them. The data show approximately 84,000 clones, roughly nine tenths seen once. The sample was CD4+ or CD8+ T cells sorted from blood, taken in a trial of the OX40 agonist ivuxolimab. These receptors came from an adult with an advanced solid tumor such as melanoma, head and neck, liver or kidney cancer. The CDR3 runs from the conserved cysteine through the conserved F or W. D genes are given only for firm matches. Size is omitted from some rows. Given values are once, few, many or a class for expanded clones.

d_gene	j_gene	abundance	v_gene	CDR3nt	CDR3aa
.	TRBJ2-7	.	TRBV5-1	TGCGCCAGCAGCTTGGACGGGAGTCGGGAGCAGTACTTC	CASSLDGSREQYF
.	TRBJ1-1	.	TRBV13	TGTGCCAGCAGCCCCTCACTCGCAGATCTGAACACTGAAGCTTTCTTT	CASSPSLADLNTEAFF
TRBD1	TRBJ1-5	once	TRBV19	TGTGCCAGTAGACCATCGGACAGGGGAAGGCAGCCCCAGCATTTT	CASRPSDRGRQPQHF
.	TRBJ2-7	.	TRBV5-1	TGCGCCAGCAGCCTGGGAGGAGGGACAACCTACGAGCAGTACTTC	CASSLGGGTTYEQYF
TRBD2	TRBJ2-3	.	TRBV27	TGTGCCAGCAGAGGGTTATCGACTAGCGGGACAGATACGCAGTATTTT	CASRGLSTSGTDTQYF
.	TRBJ2-1	.	TRBV5-4	TGTGCCAGCAGCTTGTACTCCAATGAGCAGTTCTTC	CASSLYSNEQFF
TRBD1	TRBJ1-2	.	TRBV5-1	TGTGCCAGCAGCCTCGACAGGGGGCGAGGCTACACCTTC	CASSLDRGRGYTF
.	TRBJ1-1	.	TRBV11-1	TGTGCCAGCAGCTTAAGAGGGGCCACCGGGCTGCCTGAAGCTTTCTTT	CASSLRGATGLPEAFF
.	TRBJ2-5	.	TRBV27	TGTGCCAGCAGAGCGGGACAGCCCCAAGAGACCCAGTACTTC	CASRAGQPQETQYF
.	TRBJ2-7	.	TRBV5-4	TGTGCCAGCAGCTTGAGGGGATCCTACGAGCAGTACTTC	CASSLRGSYEQYF
.	TRBJ1-1	.	TRBV7-9	TGTGCCAGCAGCTTTGGGTCCCTCGGGGGCACTGAAGCTTTCTTT	CASSFGSLGGTEAFF
.	TRBJ2-2	.	TRBV5-1	TGCGCCAGCAGGCTCGGACAGACTAACACCGGGGAGCTGTTTTTT	CASRLGQTNTGELFF
.	TRBJ1-1	.	TRBV28	TGTGCCAGCAGACCCCCAGGTTTAAGAATGGGCACTGAAGCTTTCTTT	CASRPPGLRMGTEAFF
.	TRBJ1-2	.	TRBV6-5	TGTGCCAGCACCGAAGGGCCAGGGGAGTACTATGGCTACACCTTC	CASTEGPGEYYGYTF
.	TRBJ2-7	.	TRBV19	TGTGCCAGTAGTCGATCCTCTAGCGTCGGCTCCTACGAGCAGTACTTC	CASSRSSSVGSYEQYF
TRBD2	TRBJ2-3	.	TRBV6-4	TGTGCCAGCAGTGTGGAACGGGGGGGCCCAGATACGCAGTATTTT	CASSVERGGPDTQYF
.	TRBJ2-2	.	TRBV7-2	TGTGCCAGCAGCTTAGATCCCGGGACCCGCTCCGCGGCCGGGGAGCTGTTTTTT	CASSLDPGTRSAAGELFF
.	TRBJ1-2	.	TRBV20-1	TGCAGTGCTAGGTCAGATAATGGCTACACCTTC	CSARSDNGYTF
TRBD1	TRBJ1-5	.	TRBV10-2	TGCGCCAGCAGTGAGGGCGGACAGGGTAATCAGCCCCAGCATTTT	CASSEGGQGNQPQHF
.	TRBJ1-4	.	TRBV5-1	TGCGCCAGCAGCCCCCGGGATGGCTATGAAAAACTGTTTTTT	CASSPRDGYEKLFF
.	TRBJ1-5	.	TRBV18	TGTGCCAGCTCACCACCAGGGGGGAAGGGTCAGCCCCAGCATTTT	CASSPPGGKGQPQHF
.	TRBJ1-2	.	TRBV7-9	TGTGCCAGCAGCTTAGCGCGCCCCAATGGCTACACCTTC	CASSLARPNGYTF
.	TRBJ1-6	.	TRBV30	TGTGCCTGGAGTGTAGCCCGGGGTACGTCCTATAATTCACCCCTCCACTTT	CAWSVARGTSYNSPLHF
.	TRBJ2-7	once	TRBV9	TGTGCCAGCAGCGTAGCCTACGGAGCCTACGAGCAGTACTTC	CASSVAYGAYEQYF
.	TRBJ1-5	.	TRBV29-1	TGCAGCGTTGTTTTTGATAGCAATCAGCCCCAGCATTTT	CSVVFDSNQPQHF